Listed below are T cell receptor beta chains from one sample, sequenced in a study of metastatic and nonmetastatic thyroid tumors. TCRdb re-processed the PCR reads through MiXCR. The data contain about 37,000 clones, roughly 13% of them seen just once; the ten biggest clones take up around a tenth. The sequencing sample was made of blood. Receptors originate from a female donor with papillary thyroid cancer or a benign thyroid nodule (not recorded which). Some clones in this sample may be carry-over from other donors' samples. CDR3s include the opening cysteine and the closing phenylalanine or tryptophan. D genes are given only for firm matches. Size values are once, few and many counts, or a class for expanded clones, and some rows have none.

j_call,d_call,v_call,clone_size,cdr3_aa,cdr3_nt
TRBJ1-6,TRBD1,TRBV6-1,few,CASGRDRPSDNSPLHF,TGTGCCAGCGGTAGGGACAGGCCATCGGATAATTCACCCCTCCACTTT
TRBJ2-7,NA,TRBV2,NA,CASSDNRQSYEQYF,TGTGCCAGCAGTGATAATCGACAGTCCTACGAGCAGTACTTC
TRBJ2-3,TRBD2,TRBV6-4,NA,CASSDPAGGERDTQYF,TGTGCCAGCAGTGACCCAGCGGGAGGTGAAAGAGATACGCAGTATTTT
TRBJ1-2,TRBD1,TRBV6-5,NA,CASSYTTGAYGYTF,TGTGCCAGCAGTTACACGACAGGGGCCTATGGCTACACCTTC
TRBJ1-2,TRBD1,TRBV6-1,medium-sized,CASSSTPDRDVF,TGTGCCAGCAGCTCGACCCCAGACAGGGATGTCTTC
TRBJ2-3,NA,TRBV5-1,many,CASSPTEGSGDTQYF,TGCGCCAGCAGCCCGACTGAGGGGTCGGGGGATACGCAGTATTTT
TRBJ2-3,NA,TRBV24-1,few,CATSDFLGSAYTQYF,TGTGCCACCAGTGATTTCTTGGGGAGTGCTTATACGCAGTATTTT
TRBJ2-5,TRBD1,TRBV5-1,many,CASSFDRGEQTQYF,TGCGCCAGCAGCTTCGACAGGGGTGAACAGACCCAGTACTTC
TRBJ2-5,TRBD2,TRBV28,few,CASSTSGRAETQYF,TGTGCCAGCAGTACTAGCGGGAGGGCGGAGACCCAGTACTTC
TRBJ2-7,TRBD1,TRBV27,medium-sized,CASSLRGRYEQYF,TGTGCCAGCAGTTTAAGGGGGCGTTACGAGCAGTACTTC
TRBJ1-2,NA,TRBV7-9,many,CASRAGGYTF,TGTGCCAGCCGGGCTGGAGGCTACACCTTC
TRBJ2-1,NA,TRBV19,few,CASSIPLNEQFF,TGTGCCAGTAGTATCCCTCTCAATGAGCAGTTCTTC
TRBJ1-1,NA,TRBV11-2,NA,CASSWGGTGATEAFF,TGCGCCAGCAGTTGGGGCGGGACCGGGGCCACTGAAGCTTTCTTT
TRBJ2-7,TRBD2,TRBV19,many,CASSIDGDYYEQYF,TGTGCCAGTAGTATAGATGGGGACTACTACGAGCAGTACTTC
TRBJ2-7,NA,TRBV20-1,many,CSAVGGEQYF,TGCAGTGCCGTGGGGGGCGAGCAGTACTTC
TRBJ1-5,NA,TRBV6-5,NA,CAGSYSTSGEGQPQHF,TGTGCCGGCAGTTACTCGACCAGCGGGGAAGGTCAGCCCCAGCATTTT
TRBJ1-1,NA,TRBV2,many,CASSLTSGRGVNTEAFF,TGTGCCAGCAGCCTCACCTCTGGGCGGGGGGTGAACACTGAAGCTTTCTTT
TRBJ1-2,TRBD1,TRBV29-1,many,CSVSVDRAGGYTF,TGCAGCGTTTCCGTCGACAGGGCGGGCGGCTACACCTTC
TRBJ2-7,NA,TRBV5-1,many,CASSPYDMLRPGEQYF,TGCGCCAGCAGCCCATACGACATGCTACGCCCGGGCGAGCAGTACTTC
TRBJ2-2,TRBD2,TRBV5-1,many,CASSLALAGGITGELFF,TGCGCCAGCAGCTTGGCACTAGCGGGAGGAATTACCGGGGAGCTGTTTTTT
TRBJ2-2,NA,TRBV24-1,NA,CATSDSRFADTGELFF,TGTGCCACCAGTGATTCGAGGTTCGCGGACACCGGGGAGCTGTTTTTT
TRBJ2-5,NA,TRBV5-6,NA,CASRSLSQHLETQYF,TGTGCCAGCAGGTCACTCTCCCAACATTTGGAGACCCAGTACTTC
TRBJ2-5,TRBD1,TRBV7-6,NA,CASTEIYRGRDQETQYF,TGTGCCAGCACCGAGATTTACAGGGGGCGAGACCAAGAGACCCAGTACTTC
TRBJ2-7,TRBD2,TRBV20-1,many,CSARTPASGSSYEQYF,TGCAGTGCTAGGACTCCCGCCAGCGGGAGCTCCTACGAGCAGTACTTC
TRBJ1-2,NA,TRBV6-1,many,CASRKEQGGLIGYTF,TGTGCCAGCCGGAAAGAGCAGGGAGGGTTGATCGGCTACACCTTC
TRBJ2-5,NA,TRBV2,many,CACPSWEDSQETQYF,TGTGCTTGCCCTTCCTGGGAGGACAGCCAAGAGACCCAGTACTTC
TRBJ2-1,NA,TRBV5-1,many,CASSPGLRGSYNEQFF,TGCGCCAGCAGCCCGGGTCTACGGGGTTCCTACAATGAGCAGTTCTTC
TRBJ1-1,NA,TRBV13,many,CASSLASGWPMNTEAFF,TGTGCCAGCAGCTTAGCCTCAGGGTGGCCTATGAACACTGAAGCTTTCTTT
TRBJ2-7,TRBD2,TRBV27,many,CASSLSSGAITYEQYF,TGTGCCAGCAGTTTATCAAGCGGGGCGATTACCTACGAGCAGTACTTC
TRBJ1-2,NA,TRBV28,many,CASSGAPRDRGGYTF,TGTGCCAGCAGTGGAGCCCCCAGGGATCGGGGGGGCTACACCTTC
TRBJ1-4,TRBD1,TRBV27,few,CASSPTGTPPNEKLFF,TGTGCCAGCAGTCCGACAGGGACGCCCCCTAATGAAAAACTGTTTTTT
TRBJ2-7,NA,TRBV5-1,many,CASSLEGVLVVGEQYF,TGCGCCAGCAGCTTGGAGGGTGTCCTAGTGGTGGGCGAGCAGTACTTC
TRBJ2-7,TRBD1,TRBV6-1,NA,CASSPPRTGGGQQYF,TGTGCCAGCAGCCCCCCCAGGACAGGGGGGGGCCAGCAGTACTTC
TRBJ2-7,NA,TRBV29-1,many,CSVVAESYEQYF,TGCAGCGTTGTGGCAGAATCCTACGAGCAGTACTTC
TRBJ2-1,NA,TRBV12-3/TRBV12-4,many,CASSSYNEQFF,TGTGCCAGCAGTAGCTACAATGAGCAGTTCTTC
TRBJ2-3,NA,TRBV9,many,CASSVVEGRTDTQYF,TGTGCCAGCAGCGTAGTTGAGGGGCGCACAGATACGCAGTATTTT
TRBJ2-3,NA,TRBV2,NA,CASTLTDTDTQYF,TGTGCCAGCACGCTAACAGACACAGATACGCAGTATTTT
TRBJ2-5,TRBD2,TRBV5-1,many,CASSWGLAGGSETQYF,TGCGCCAGCAGCTGGGGACTAGCGGGAGGTTCAGAGACCCAGTACTTC
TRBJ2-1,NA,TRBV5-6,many,CASSLGARGEQFF,TGTGCCAGCAGCTTGGGGGCGCGAGGTGAGCAGTTCTTC
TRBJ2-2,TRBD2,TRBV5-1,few,CASSLAGPLAGEGTGELFF,TGCGCCAGCAGCTTGGCCGGGCCCCTAGCGGGAGAGGGGACCGGGGAGCTGTTTTTT
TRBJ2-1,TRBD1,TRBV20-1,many,CSAIPPGQGYNEQFF,TGCAGTGCTATTCCGCCGGGACAGGGGTACAATGAGCAGTTCTTC
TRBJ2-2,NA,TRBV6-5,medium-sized,CASSYINTGELFF,TGTGCCAGCAGTTACATCAACACCGGGGAGCTGTTTTTT
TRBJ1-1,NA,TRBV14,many,CASSLGLNTEAFF,TGTGCCAGCAGCCTGGGTTTAAACACTGAAGCTTTCTTT
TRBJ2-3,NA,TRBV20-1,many,CSAKSGGYTDTQYF,TGCAGTGCAAAGAGCGGCGGTTACACAGATACGCAGTATTTT
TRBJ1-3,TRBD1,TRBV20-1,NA,CSAGTGGANTIYF,TGCAGTGCAGGGACAGGGGGTGCAAACACCATATATTTT
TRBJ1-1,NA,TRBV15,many,CATSRDKGSEAFF,TGTGCCACCAGCAGAGATAAGGGCTCTGAAGCTTTCTTT
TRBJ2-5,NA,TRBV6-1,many,CATSQGSIQETQYF,TGTGCCACCTCGCAGGGTTCCATCCAAGAGACCCAGTACTTC
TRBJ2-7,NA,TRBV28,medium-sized,CASSFEGHYEQYF,TGTGCCAGCAGTTTTGAGGGGCACTACGAGCAGTACTTC
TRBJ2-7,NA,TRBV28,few,CASSPTAWGTYEQYF,TGTGCCAGCAGCCCTACGGCATGGGGGACTTACGAGCAGTACTTC
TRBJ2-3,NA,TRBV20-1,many,CSAVRSTDTQYF,TGCAGTGCAGTGAGAAGCACAGATACGCAGTATTTT
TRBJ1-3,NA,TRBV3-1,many,CASSHWGADTIYF,TGTGCCAGCAGCCACTGGGGGGCAGACACCATATATTTT
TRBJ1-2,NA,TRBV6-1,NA,CASSGAGPYGYTF,TGTGCCAGCAGTGGGGCAGGGCCCTATGGCTACACCTTC
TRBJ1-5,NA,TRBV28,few,CASSLGDGNQHQHF,TGTGCCAGCAGTTTAGGGGATGGGAATCAGCACCAGCATTTT